These 4 T cell receptor beta chains were all obtained from the same sample, sequenced in a study of T-cell memory formation after mild COVID-19. TCRdb re-called the 5' RACE reads through MiXCR, storing one row per CDR3 protein. The sample lists over 120,000 distinct CDR3 sequences, 6% to 7% occurring once. Specimen: PBMCs or a T cell subset sorted from them (not recorded which). The receptors derive from an adult woman who had mild COVID-19 (a few samples of this study predate the infection). Cell type and time point are not known.

V and J are TRBV29-1 and TRBJ2-2; the match to TRBD2 covers 9 bases. The V gene end was trimmed by 5 bases and the J gene end by 8 bases; junction bases not matched to a gene: 15. The CDR3 is 16 residues long. The germline CDR1 and CDR2 sequences are SQVTM and ANQGSEA. CDR3 in amino acids: CSVSLETSGPVGELFF. The CDR3, as DNA: TGCAGCGTTTCATTAGAGACTAGCGGTCCCGTGGGGGAGCTGTTTTTT.

This clonotype was seen many times. This chain connects TRBV4-2 to TRBJ2-2; D may correspond to TRBD1 or TRBD2 (5 bases each). V was cut by 4 bases and J by 4 bases, with 13 bases left in between. CDR3 size: 15 residues. Germline-derived CDR1 and CDR2 are LGHNA and YNFKEQ. CDR3 in DNA: TGTGCCAGCAGCCGGACCGGGACCTCCACCGGGGAGCTGTTTTTT. Translation gives CASSRTGTSTGELFF.

This clonotype was recorded at least ten times. V gene TRBV7-2 combines with J gene TRBJ2-7; D ambiguous. Germline V gene sequence: CDR1 SGHTA, CDR2 FQGNSA. CDR3 length: 16 amino acids. V was pared by 1 base and J by 6 bases, with 19 bases between. CDR3 bases: TGTGCCAGCAGCTTAGATTTGGCGGAACCCCTTCGCGAGCAGTACTTC. It encodes CASSLDLAEPLREQYF.

This rearrangement joins TRBV5-1 to TRBJ2-2; weak D call: TRBD1 (6 bases). CDR3 length: 15 amino acids. Looked up from germline, CDR1 is SGHRS and CDR2 is YFSETQ. Trimming pared 5 bases from V and 0 bases from J, leaving 11 bases between. The CDR3 protein is CASRRQVANTGELFF. In DNA, the CDR3 is TGCGCCAGCAGACGACAGGTCGCGAACACCGGGGAGCTGTTTTTT.